Listed here are 25 T cell receptor beta chains from one sample, sequenced in a study of blood T cell repertoires in COVID-19. The table came from immunoSEQ multiplex PCR; TCRdb's copy has only in-frame clones and leaves some out. This sample has under 200,000 clones, with over 80% found just once. The sample was peripheral blood. The receptors come from a man aged 60 to 69 with COVID-19, enrolled during active disease.

This CDR3 is CASSHPPGQVYEQYF. In DNA form, the CDR3 reads TGTGCCAGCAGCCACCCTCCTGGACAGGTCTACGAGCAGTACTTC. The chain carries TRBV11-2 and TRBJ2-7, with 7 bases lining up with TRBD1. V shed 5 bases, J shed 3 bases, and the junction held 10 bases outside the gene matches. The germline CDR1 and CDR2 sequences are SGHAT and FQNNGV. The CDR3 has 15 amino acids.

A single count supports this clone. The chain has TRBV9 and TRBJ1-6; D remains ambiguous. The CDR3 has 19 amino acids. Looked up from germline, CDR1 is SGDLS and CDR2 is YYNGEE. Trimming took off 3 bases at V and 1 base at J, with 20 bases between the two ends. The CDR3 loop reads CASSANRPDGRSYNSPLHF. CDR3 DNA: TGTGCCAGCAGCGCTAACCGGCCGGACGGGAGGTCCTATAATTCACCCCTCCACTTT.

CDR3 sequence (DNA): TGCGCCAGCAGCCTGACTCCGGGCCAGGGGAATACGCAGTATTTT. Its protein product is CASSLTPGQGNTQYF. This chain joins TRBV5-1 and TRBJ2-3, with a weak D call TRBD1 (6 bases). CDR1 is SGHRS, CDR2 YFSETQ, per germline. The germline V and J ends were trimmed by 4 bases and 7 bases, with 19 bases remaining between them. This CDR3 comprises 15 residues. Drawing the rest from reference TRBV5-1 and TRBJ2-3, the complete variable domain is KAGVTQTPRYLIKTRGQQVTLSCSPISGHRSVSWYQQTPGQGLQFLFEYFSETQRNKGNFPGRFSGRQFSNSRSEMNVSTLELGDSALYLCASSLTPGQGNTQYFGPGTRLTVL.

The rearrangement uses TRBV24-1 and TRBJ1-1, with 7 bases aligning to TRBD1. Trimming cost V 4 bases and J 1 base; bases outside gene matches: 5. This CDR3 comprises 15 residues. The germline gives CDR1 KGHDR, CDR2 SFDVKD. The CDR3 region has the DNA TGTGCCACCAGTGAGGCCGGGACAGAGAACACTGAAGCTTTCTTT. Its translation: CATSEAGTENTEAFF.

The chain joins TRBV28 to TRBJ1-1; D remains ambiguous. With 11 bases removed from V and 0 bases from J, the gap between germline ends came to 22 bases. Looked up from germline, CDR1 is MDHEN and CDR2 is SYDVKM. The CDR3 contains 16 residues. As DNA, the CDR3 is TGTGCCGCTCACCCGGCGGGGTTCCCCTTGAACACTGAAGCTTTCTTT. This sequence encodes CAAHPAGFPLNTEAFF.

The chain has TRBV25-1 and TRBJ1-6; 11 positions agree with TRBD1. Germline CDR1 MGHDK, CDR2 SYGVNS. The V and J ends lost 4 bases and 9 bases, in that order; junction bases with no gene match: 5. This CDR3 is built from 15 residues. The CDR3 is CASSASGQGGSPLHF. The CDR3 DNA follows: TGTGCCAGCAGTGCCTCGGGACAGGGGGGTTCACCCCTCCACTTT.

The V and J genes are TRBV7-3 and TRBJ2-1; a possible D gene is TRBD2 (5 bases). Germline V gene data show CDR1 as SGHTA and CDR2 as FQGTGA. V gave up 4 bases and J gave up 13 bases, with 17 bases separating them. The CDR3 is made up of 13 amino acids. CDR3 nucleotide sequence: TGTGCCAGCAGCTCCAGACCCCCTCGGGGTCAGTTCTTC. Translated: CASSSRPPRGQFF.

V gene TRBV27 combines with J gene TRBJ1-2; 7 bases fit TRBD1. The germline V gene encodes CDR1 MNHEY and CDR2 SMNVEV (reference sequence). V shed 0 bases and J 4 bases; nucleotides not matched to a gene: 8. The CDR3 covers 16 residues. The CDR3 DNA is TGTGCCAGCAGTTTATCGGGCCGGGACAGACTCTATGGCTACACCTTC. This codes for CASSLSGRDRLYGYTF.

The rearrangement links TRBV5-1 to TRBJ1-5; D is unresolved. CDR3 length: 15 amino acids. Germline CDR1 is SGHRS and CDR2 is YFSETQ. Trimming removed 0 bases at V and 0 bases at J, with 7 bases between. The DNA of the CDR3 is TGCGCCAGCAGCTTGGAATCAAATAGCAATCAGCCCCAGCATTTT. Residues: CASSLESNSNQPQHF. The full variable domain, with the rest looked up from reference TRBV5-1 and TRBJ1-5, is KAGVTQTPRYLIKTRGQQVTLSCSPISGHRSVSWYQQTPGQGLQFLFEYFSETQRNKGNFPGRFSGRQFSNSRSEMNVSTLELGDSALYLCASSLESNSNQPQHFGDGTRLSIL.

This clone has just one count. The chain's CDR3 is CASSRGGPQHF. In DNA, the CDR3 is TGTGCCAGCAGCCGAGGGGGGCCCCAGCATTTT. This chain joins TRBV7-2 and TRBJ1-5, with D possibly matching TRBD1 (6 bases). The CDR3 consists of 11 residues. CDR1 SGHTA and CDR2 FQGNSA come from the germline V gene. Trimming took off 5 bases at V and 9 bases at J, with 8 bases between the two ends.

This chain connects TRBV3-1 (or the pseudogene TRBV3-2) to TRBJ1-2; D gene ambiguous. This CDR3 comprises 11 residues. The ends were cut back, 2 bases at V and 13 bases at J, with 11 bases in the middle. Germline V CDR1 and CDR2: LGHDT, YNNKEL (reference sequence). The CDR3 protein is CASSQKFIVTF. The CDR3, as DNA: TGTGCCAGCAGCCAAAAGTTCATAGTCACCTTC.

In this sample, this clone turned up a few times. The chain couples TRBV19 to TRBJ2-5, with D uncertain. The CDR3 runs 14 residues. Trimming took 1 base from V and 5 from J, leaving 11 bases between them. CDR1 is LNHDA, CDR2 SQIVND, per germline (reference sequence). The DNA of the CDR3 is TGTGCCAGTAGTATAGCCGGGTCGAGGGAGACCCAGTACTTC. Translating it yields CASSIAGSRETQYF. The full variable domain, rest sourced from reference TRBV19 and TRBJ2-5, is DGGITQSPKYLFRKEGQNVTLSCEQNLNHDAMYWYRQDPGQGLRLIYYSQIVNDFQKGDIAEGYSVSREKKESFPLTVTSAQKNPTAFYLCASSIAGSRETQYFGPGTRLLVL.

V and J are TRBV27 and TRBJ2-1; D might be TRBD1 (6 bases). V was shortened by 7 bases and J by 4 bases, with 11 bases between the two germline ends. The CDR3 is 13 residues long. Germline CDR1 MNHEY, CDR2 SMNVEV (reference sequence). In DNA form, the CDR3 reads TGTGCCAGCAAGCCCACAGGGTACAATGAGCAGTTCTTC. Its protein is CASKPTGYNEQFF.

This chain links TRBV29-1 with TRBJ1-3, with a tentative D call TRBD1 (5 bases). Germline V gene lookup returns CDR1 SQVTM and CDR2 ANQGSEA. Trimming removed 6 bases at V and 2 bases at J, with 14 bases between. The CDR3 is 14 residues long. CDR3 amino acids: CSVSSRAAGNTIYF. CDR3 coding DNA: TGCAGCGTCTCATCCAGGGCGGCTGGAAACACCATATATTTT.

The chain links TRBV9 to TRBJ1-1; D remains unclear. The CDR3 length is 14 residues. V lost 0 bases, J lost 1 base, and 7 bases lay in between. Germline values: CDR1 SGDLS, CDR2 YYNGEE. The CDR3 is CASSVETANTEAFF. The CDR3 nucleotides read TGTGCCAGCAGCGTAGAAACAGCGAACACTGAAGCTTTCTTT.

V is TRBV12-3 or TRBV12-4 and J is TRBJ2-1; D perhaps matches TRBD2 (6 bases). Trimming pared 8 bases from V and 2 bases from J, leaving 10 bases between. CDR3 length equals 13 residues. CDR3 in amino acids: CASGTDAYNEQFF. The CDR3 DNA reads as TGTGCCAGCGGGACTGACGCCTACAATGAGCAGTTCTTC.

This clone appeared a few times. The chain combines TRBV12-3 or TRBV12-4 with TRBJ1-2; D perhaps matches TRBD1 (6 bases). CDR3 size: 12 residues. V dropped 3 bases and J dropped 8 bases, with 10 bases sitting between them. The CDR3 loop is CASSFKGDGYTF. In nucleotides, the CDR3 is TGTGCCAGCAGTTTCAAGGGGGACGGCTACACCTTC.

V and J are TRBV6-4 and TRBJ2-6, with D possibly TRBD1 on 6 matching bases. This CDR3 region has 15 residues. Germline-derived CDR1 and CDR2 are MRHNA and SNTAGT. V was pared by 4 bases and J by 2 bases, with 9 bases between. The DNA for the CDR3 is TGTGCCAGCAGTGGCACAGGGACTGGGGCCAACGTCCTGACTTTC. Protein sequence: CASSGTGTGANVLTF.

The V call is TRBV28, the J call TRBJ1-5, with TRBD1 matching 9 bases. Germline V lookup: CDR1 MDHEN, CDR2 SYDVKM. CDR3 length: 23 amino acids. The V and J ends lost 6 bases and 2 bases, in that order; junction bases with no gene match: 29. Here the CDR3 DNA reads TGTGCCAGCAGACACAGCCGCGGAATCCGGGACAGGGTAAATAGAAGCGGCAATCAGCCCCAGCATTTT. It translates to CASRHSRGIRDRVNRSGNQPQHF.

In its sample, this clone was seen a few times. This rearrangement joins TRBV18 to TRBJ1-1; 10 bases are a match to TRBD1. Germline V gives CDR1 KGHSH, CDR2 LQKENI. Trimming removed 3 bases from V and 1 base from J; junction bases left unmatched: 8. This CDR3 has 17 residues. CDR3: CASSPSGQGPRNTEAFF. CDR3 coding DNA: TGTGCCAGCTCACCGTCGGGACAGGGGCCTCGGAACACTGAAGCTTTCTTT.

This clone was found once. The V call is TRBV7-7, the J call TRBJ2-2; D call uncertain. The V end lost 4 bases, the J end lost 3 bases, and 6 bases lay between the germline ends. This CDR3 is built from 13 residues. Germline-derived CDR1 and CDR2 are SSHAT and FNYEAQ (reference sequence). The CDR3 spells CASSYQDTGELFF. For the CDR3, the DNA is TGTGCCAGCAGCTACCAGGACACCGGGGAGCTGTTTTTT.

This chain links TRBV19 with TRBJ1-2, with D perhaps matching TRBD1 (5 bases). Trimming took 5 bases from V and 8 from J, leaving 12 bases between them. CDR3 length: 12 amino acids. Germline V CDR1 and CDR2: LNHDA, SQIVND (reference sequence). This chain's CDR3 is CASSRPKGGYTF. CDR3 DNA: TGTGCCAGTAGTCGACCTAAGGGGGGCTACACCTTC.

V usage is TRBV6-2 or TRBV6-3 and J usage is TRBJ1-6; perhaps TRBD1 as D (6 bases). V lost 4 bases, J lost 14 bases, and 24 bases lay in between. This CDR3 has 16 amino acids. The germline V gene encodes CDR1 MNHEY and CDR2 SVGEGT. The CDR3 DNA follows: TGTGCCAGCAGTTCCACCCTCCTCGACAGGCTAATGACCCTCCACTTT. It translates to CASSSTLLDRLMTLHF.

The chain uses TRBV30 and TRBJ2-7; D call uncertain. Trimming took off 0 bases at V and 0 bases at J, with 6 bases between the two ends. The CDR3 has 13 residues. Germline values: CDR1 GTSNPN, CDR2 SVGIG (reference sequence). CDR3 protein: CAWSVENSYEQYF. The CDR3 bases are TGTGCCTGGAGTGTGGAGAACTCCTACGAGCAGTACTTC. The full variable domain, with the rest looked up from reference TRBV30 and TRBJ2-7, is SQTIHQWPATLVQPVGSPLSLECTVEGTSNPNLYWYRQAAGRGLQLLFYSVGIGQISSEVPQNLSASRPQDRQFILSSKKLLLSDSGFYLCAWSVENSYEQYFGPGTRLTVT.

This sequence joins TRBV24-1 and TRBJ2-5; possible D gene TRBD1, 6 bases. The CDR3 has 13 amino acids. Trimming pared 7 bases from V and 4 bases from J, leaving 12 bases between. Germline V gene lookup returns CDR1 KGHDR and CDR2 SFDVKD. The CDR3 reads CATSDRRVETQYF. As DNA, the CDR3 is TGTGCCACCAGCGACAGGCGTGTAGAGACCCAGTACTTC.